The 16 T cell receptor beta chains below come from one sample, sequenced in a study of shared clonotypes between healthy human individuals. Naive CD8 cells lacked CD45RO and underwent positive selection for CCR7, leaving out terminally differentiated effector memory CD45RA+ cells. The data were produced by immunoSEQ multiplex PCR, yet TCRdb's version contains in-frame clones alone and is incomplete. The sample holds some 2 million clones; about 95% are singletons and the top ten take 0.9% to 1.3%. The specimen sequenced was naive CD8+ T cells sorted from blood. Receptors originate from a man in his late teens or twenties in good health.

The chain recombines TRBV7-9 with TRBJ2-1, with 14 nucleotides matching TRBD2. The V gene end was trimmed by 5 bases and the J gene end by 1 base; junction bases not matched to a gene: 7. Per the germline V gene, CDR1 is SEHNR and CDR2 is FQNEAQ (reference sequence). The CDR3 sequence is 18 residues long. The DNA for the CDR3 is TGTGCCAGCAGCACGACTAGCGGGAGGGCCAGTTCCTACAATGAGCAGTTCTTC. Translated: CASSTTSGRASSYNEQFF.

Comments on this clone: Within the sample, other DNA sequences also encode this same CDR3. This chain links TRBV6-6 with TRBJ1-1; TRBD1 matches at 9 bases. The CDR3 runs 13 residues. Germline V CDR1 and CDR2: MNHNY, SVGAGI (reference sequence). V was pared by 4 bases and J by 5 bases, with 2 bases of the junction left unmatched. The DNA of the CDR3 is TGTGCCAGCAGTTGGACAGGGGCTACTGAAGCTTTCTTT. Protein sequence: CASSWTGATEAFF.

The J gene is TRBJ2-5, the V gene TRBV7-9; D unresolved. Per germline, CDR1 SEHNR and CDR2 FQNEAQ (reference sequence). V was trimmed by 3 bases and J by 5 bases, leaving 7 bases between them. The CDR3 extends over 12 amino acids. The CDR3 DNA reads as TGTGCCAGCAGCTTCATCGGTGAGACCCAGTACTTC. Translation: CASSFIGETQYF.

V usage is TRBV10-1 and J usage is TRBJ2-2, with TRBD2 identical over 10 bases. The CDR3 has 16 residues. Germline CDR1 is WNHNN and CDR2 is SYGVQD (reference sequence). The V segment lost 4 bases and the J segment 4 bases; nucleotides outside the gene matches: 6. CDR3 nucleotides: TGCGCCAGCAGTGTAGGGACTAGCGATACCACCGGGGAGCTGTTTTTT. Translating it yields CASSVGTSDTTGELFF.

This clone occurred once. The chain's CDR3 is CASSQSGSSYEQYF. In DNA, the CDR3 is TGTGCCAGCAGTCAAAGCGGGAGTAGCTACGAGCAGTACTTC. The V gene is TRBV13, the J gene TRBJ2-7; 8 positions match TRBD2. The CDR3 contains 14 residues. CDR1 is PRHDT, CDR2 FYEKMQ, per germline (reference sequence). Trimming removed 6 bases from V and 3 bases from J; junction bases left unmatched: 7.

The chain carries TRBV4-3 and TRBJ2-3; 9 positions agree with TRBD2. The length of the CDR3 is 16 residues. V was clipped by 0 bases and J by 6 bases; unmatched bases: 7. Looked up from germline, CDR1 is LGHNA and CDR2 is YSLEER. CDR3 protein: CASSQEVAGVGDTQYF. The CDR3 DNA is TGCGCCAGCAGCCAAGAGGTAGCGGGAGTTGGGGATACGCAGTATTTT.

The V call is TRBV5-4, the J call TRBJ2-7; the D is unclear. V lost 4 bases and J lost 4, with 12 bases in between. This CDR3 contains 13 residues. CDR1 and CDR2 (germline): SGHNT, YYREEE (reference sequence). In nucleotides, the CDR3 is TGTGCCAGCAGCCCCTATATGGGATACGAGCAGTACTTC. It codes for CASSPYMGYEQYF.

Details on this clone: At one boundary the junction diverges from the germline segment, which might be a read error. This chain connects TRBV2 to TRBJ2-5, with D hard to call. This CDR3 spans 12 amino acids. CDR1 and CDR2 (germline): SNHLY, FYNNEI. CDR3 DNA sequence: TGTGCCAGCAGTGAAGGTGAAGGCCTGGGGAACTTC. It yields the protein CASSEGEGLGNF.

A few counts support this clone. The rearrangement uses TRBV6-1 and TRBJ2-2, with a weak D call TRBD2 (5 bases). Germline V gene data show CDR1 as MNHNS and CDR2 as SASEGT. Deletions cut 5 bases from V and 1 base from J, with 8 bases between. The length of the CDR3 is 14 residues. The CDR3 DNA reads as TGTGCCAGCAGTCACGGACTGAACACCGGGGAGCTGTTTTTT. It specifies CASSHGLNTGELFF.

The J gene is TRBJ2-7, the V gene TRBV4-1; the D gene is possibly TRBD2 (5 bases). V was trimmed by 0 bases and J by 1 base, leaving 13 bases between them. Looked up from germline, CDR1 is MGHRA and CDR2 is YSYEKL. The CDR3 runs to 16 residues. The CDR3 nucleotides are TGCGCCAGCAGCCAAGATTCCCTAGCCAATTCCTACGAGCAGTACTTC. This encodes CASSQDSLANSYEQYF.

The rearrangement links TRBV5-1 to TRBJ2-1, with TRBD2 identical over 9 bases. The length of the CDR3 is 18 residues. Trimming took 0 bases from V and 5 from J; bases not matched to a gene: 12. CDR1 SGHRS and CDR2 YFSETQ come from the germline V gene. CDR3 sequence (DNA): TGCGCCAGCAGCTTGGCAATTAGCGGGGGAACTCCAGACAATGAGCAGTTCTTC. Translated, it gives CASSLAISGGTPDNEQFF.

This clone has a single count. The rearrangement links TRBV10-3 to TRBJ2-7; TRBD1 aligns across 8 bases. V lost 2 bases to trimming and J lost 0 bases; unmatched junction nucleotides: 6. This CDR3 contains 16 residues. Germline CDR1 is ENHRY and CDR2 is SYGVKD. The CDR3 loop reads CAISETGGGHSYEQYF. CDR3 in DNA: TGTGCCATCAGTGAGACAGGGGGAGGCCACTCCTACGAGCAGTACTTC.

The genes are TRBV28 and TRBJ2-7; 10 bases align to TRBD1. The ends lost 4 bases at V and 6 bases at J; junction bases unmatched: 12. The CDR3 contains 16 residues. Germline CDR1 is MDHEN and CDR2 is SYDVKM. CDR3 in amino acids: CASSYVSGDRGLEQYF. The CDR3 DNA is TGTGCCAGCAGTTACGTCTCTGGGGACAGGGGTCTCGAGCAGTACTTC. The full variable domain, in which reference TRBV28 and TRBJ2-7 provide the parts outside the CDR3, is DVKVTQSSRYLVKRTGEKVFLECVQDMDHENMFWYRQDPGLGLRLIYFSYDVKMKEKGDIPEGYSVSREKKERFSLILESASTNQTSMYLCASSYVSGDRGLEQYFGPGTRLTVT.

The chain carries TRBV9 and TRBJ2-1; no definite D call. The V and J ends lost 0 bases and 8 bases respectively, with 9 bases between them. This CDR3 spans 13 amino acids. Germline-derived CDR1 and CDR2 are SGDLS and YYNGEE. CDR3 sequence: CASSVAPGDEQFF. The CDR3, as DNA: TGTGCCAGCAGCGTAGCCCCCGGAGATGAGCAGTTCTTC.

The V gene is TRBV27, the J gene TRBJ1-2, with 8 bases aligning to TRBD1. V trimming: 6 bases; J trimming: 3 bases; junction bases outside the gene matches: 12. The germline CDR1 and CDR2 sequences are MNHEY and SMNVEV (reference sequence). This CDR3 spans 16 amino acids. CDR3 DNA: TGTGCCAGCAGGGCGGACAGGGAGGGAAGTGACTATGGCTACACCTTC. This sequence encodes CASRADREGSDYGYTF.

This sequence joins TRBV27 and TRBJ1-1; TRBD1 matches 8 bases. After removal of 4 bases from V and 0 bases from J, the junction contained 1 base not matched to a gene. Germline loops: CDR1 MNHEY, CDR2 SMNVEV (reference sequence). The CDR3 runs 14 residues. The CDR3 DNA is TGTGCCAGCAGTTCGGGACAGGTGAACACTGAAGCTTTCTTT. Protein sequence: CASSSGQVNTEAFF.